This T cell receptor beta chain comes out of a study of CXCR3-negative and CXCR3-positive naive CD8 T cells. The CDR3 is 14 residues long. CDR1 and CDR2 (germline): SQVTM, ANQGSEA. TRB cDNA was prepared as libraries by UMI-labeled 5' RACE. TCRdb re-analyzed the 5' RACE reads; it lists each CDR3 protein once, without DNA. The sample includes about 80,000 distinct CDR3 sequences. The clonotype comes from a human donor in good health. Some clones in this sample may be carry-over from other donors' samples. Sequencing was performed on naive CXCR3- CD8+ T cells from blood. Subset specified: CD45RO-CCR7+CD27+CD95- naive CD8+ T cells lacking CXCR3 (TNR3-). J is TRBJ1-5 and V is TRBV29-1. The chain's CDR3 is CSVEGGEDNQPQHF.